This T cell receptor (beta chain) was identified in a study of technical replicates of blood from a handful of donors. Only in-frame clones appear in the TCRdb table, and some are missing; sequencing was by immunoSEQ multiplex PCR. The table records over 55,000 clones, about 88% of them present only once. Germline trimming cut 3 bases from V and 2 bases from J; bases unmatched to any gene: 7. The CDR3 has 16 amino acids. Germline assignment: CDR1 SGHAT and CDR2 FQNNGV. This chain connects TRBV11-2 to TRBJ1-1, with 9 bases aligning to TRBD1. The material sequenced was PBMCs. This TCR came from a human donor in good health. Some clones in this sample may be carry-over from other donors' samples. The DNA for the CDR3 is TGTGCCAGCAGCTTCGGGACAGGGAGCCAAAACACTGAAGCTTTCTTT. It yields the protein CASSFGTGSQNTEAFF. The whole variable domain, filled in from reference TRBV11-2 and TRBJ1-1, reads EAGVAQSPRYKIIEKRQSVAFWCNPISGHATLYWYQQILGQGPKLLIQFQNNGVVDDSQLPKDRFSAERLKGVDSTLKIQPAKLEDSAVYLCASSFGTGSQNTEAFFGQGTRLTVV.